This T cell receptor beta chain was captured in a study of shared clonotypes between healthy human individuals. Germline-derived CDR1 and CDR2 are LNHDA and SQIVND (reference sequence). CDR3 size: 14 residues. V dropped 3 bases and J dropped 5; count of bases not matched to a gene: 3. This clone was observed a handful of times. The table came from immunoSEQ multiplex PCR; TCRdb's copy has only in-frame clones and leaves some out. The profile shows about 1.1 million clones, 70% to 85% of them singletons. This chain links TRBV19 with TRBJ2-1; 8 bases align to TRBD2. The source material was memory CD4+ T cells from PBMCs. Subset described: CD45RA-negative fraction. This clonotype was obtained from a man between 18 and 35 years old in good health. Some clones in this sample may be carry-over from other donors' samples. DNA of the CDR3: TGTGCCAGTAGTATCGGGAGGGAACACAATGAGCAGTTCTTC. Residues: CASSIGREHNEQFF.